The present TCR beta chain was sequenced within a study of early T cells in non-severe SARS-CoV-2 infection. Overall study: From unsorted whole blood, bulk RNA was sequenced, and the chains remained unpaired. Overall study findings and caveats: Matching with VDJdb favored anti-spike CD8 responses (missing private and CD4 specificities).

Individual cDNA molecules were tagged with unique molecular identifiers. A single record per CDR3 protein comes from TCRdb applying MiXCR to the 5' RACE reads. The sample yields some 30,000 distinct CDR3 sequences, about 3.8% seen once. The CDR3 runs 14 residues. CDR1 is SEHNR and CDR2 is FQNEAQ in the germline V gene (reference sequence). The ends were cut back, 5 bases at V and 6 bases at J, with 16 bases in the middle. This clonotype was seen repeatedly, ten times or more. Its specificity is unknown. This receptor was obtained from an adult who was a healthcare worker with PCR-confirmed SARS-CoV-2 infection or an uninfected control (not recorded which). The V call is TRBV7-9, the J call TRBJ1-1; D unclear. The sample consisted of whole blood. The DNA for the CDR3 is TGTGCCAGCAGCACCCAGACGCGTTTCTCTGAAGCTTTCTTT. Protein product: CASSTQTRFSEAFF. Full variable domain (remainder filled in from reference TRBV7-9 and TRBJ1-1): DTGVSQNPRHKITKRGQNVTFRCDPISEHNRLYWYRQTLGQGPEFLTYFQNEAQLEKSRLLSDRFSAERPKGSFSTLEIQRTEQGDSAMYLCASSTQTRFSEAFFGQGTRLTVV.